The 18 T cell receptor beta chains listed next were all sequenced from one sample in a study of T-cell reconstitution after alpha-beta-depleted transplantation in children. Preparation of the TCRbeta library involved a method that used unique molecular identifiers. One entry per CDR3 protein results from TCRdb running MiXCR on the PCR reads. This sample carries about 900,000 distinct CDR3 sequences, about 30% of them seen once, and the ten largest clones take 28%. This material consisted of PBMCs, mostly from graft donor cells, taken 360 days after TCRalphabeta/CD19-depleted stem cell transplant. The source is a boy younger than two who had a stem cell transplant for SCID, so the T cells may come from the graft donor.

V is TRBV21-1 and J is TRBJ2-5; TRBD1, the table's D call, lacks a check against the DNA. TRBV21-1 is flagged as a pseudogene. This CDR3 spans 16 amino acids. The CDR3 DNA reads TGTGCCAGCAGCAGTAGTCCGGACAGGGGGTTAGAGACCCAGTACTTC. As protein: CASSSSPDRGLETQYF.

This clonotype has a handful of counts. This rearrangement joins TRBV7-8 to TRBJ2-3, with 9 positions matching TRBD2. J gave up 2 bases and V 2 bases, and 8 bases lay outside the gene matches. The CDR3 has 17 amino acids. Per germline, CDR1 SGHVS and CDR2 FQNEAQ. The CDR3 spells CASSLRTSGHFTDTQYF. In DNA, the CDR3 is TGTGCCAGCAGCTTAAGAACTAGCGGGCACTTCACAGATACGCAGTATTTT.

V gene TRBV18 combines with J gene TRBJ2-3; a possible D gene is TRBD1 (5 bases). Germline assignment: CDR1 KGHSH and CDR2 LQKENI. The CDR3 is 15 residues long. V lost 5 bases, J lost 6 bases, and 18 bases lay in between. As DNA, the CDR3 is TGTGCCAGCTCAACCACGCTCAGGGATTTGGATACGCAGTATTTT. This gives the protein CASSTTLRDLDTQYF.

The chain's CDR3 is CASSEVREGETQYF. CDR3 sequence (DNA): TGTGCCAGCAGTGAAGTCAGGGAGGGAGAGACCCAGTACTTC. The chain is built from TRBV6-1 and TRBJ2-5, with TRBD2 matching 7 bases. Germline V gives CDR1 MNHNS, CDR2 SASEGT. CDR3 length equals 14 residues. Unmatched junction bases numbered 3, after V lost 1 base and J lost 4 bases.

The chain employs TRBV27 and TRBJ1-2; 11 bases are a match to TRBD1. Germline CDR1 is MNHEY and CDR2 is SMNVEV (reference sequence). The CDR3 covers 15 residues. V lost 8 bases to trimming and J lost 6 bases; unmatched junction nucleotides: 11. CDR3: CASGDSGTGGNGYTF. DNA for the CDR3: TGTGCCAGCGGGGACTCCGGGACAGGGGGGAATGGCTACACCTTC.

This clonotype was seen more than once but under ten times. The genes are TRBV12-3 or TRBV12-4 and TRBJ1-4, with D possibly TRBD1 on 5 matching bases. The ends were cut back, 2 bases at V and 5 bases at J, with 12 bases in the middle. This CDR3 spans 15 amino acids. The CDR3, as DNA: TGTGCCAGCAGTTTAAGGGGCAGTGGGAATGAAAAACTGTTTTTT. Translated: CASSLRGSGNEKLFF.

This clonotype was observed a handful of times. V usage is TRBV10-3 and J usage is TRBJ1-1; D might be TRBD1 (5 bases). The CDR3 sequence is 14 residues long. CDR1 ENHRY and CDR2 SYGVKD come from the germline V gene. V was pared by 3 bases and J by 3 bases, with 11 bases between. CDR3 protein: CAISDGGGDTEAFF. The CDR3 DNA reads TGTGCCATCAGTGATGGTGGGGGAGACACTGAAGCTTTCTTT.

This clonotype was observed a few times. The chain recombines TRBV5-1 with TRBJ1-1; D remains ambiguous. The V and J ends lost 0 bases and 3 bases respectively, with 9 bases between them. Germline V gene lookup returns CDR1 SGHRS and CDR2 YFSETQ. The CDR3 extends over 14 amino acids. The CDR3 protein is CASSLVLQDTEAFF. The CDR3 DNA follows: TGCGCCAGCAGCTTGGTCTTGCAGGACACTGAAGCTTTCTTT.

This clonotype has just a few counts. The V call is TRBV4-1, the J call TRBJ1-4; D gene uncertain. This CDR3 spans 15 amino acids. Trimming took off 6 bases at V and 8 bases at J, with 19 bases between the two ends. Germline loops: CDR1 MGHRA, CDR2 YSYEKL. The CDR3 loop reads CASSPGHPAKEKLFF. DNA for the CDR3: TGCGCCAGCAGTCCGGGTCACCCCGCGAAGGAAAAACTGTTTTTT.

V gene TRBV20-1 combines with J gene TRBJ2-7; possible D gene TRBD2, 5 bases. V was trimmed by 3 bases and J by 0 bases, leaving 18 bases between them. The CDR3 contains 16 residues. The germline V gene encodes CDR1 DFQATT and CDR2 SNEGSKA (reference sequence). The CDR3 loop reads CSASDGPAGLSYEQYF. CDR3 in DNA: TGCAGTGCTAGTGACGGTCCGGCAGGACTCTCCTACGAGCAGTACTTC.

The chain employs TRBV12-3 or TRBV12-4 and TRBJ2-4; 7 bases agree with TRBD1. The CDR3 length is 13 residues. The junction had 2 bases not matched to a gene; V was cut back by 6 bases and J by 3 bases. CDR3 bases: TGTGCCAGCAGCCGGGACAGCAAAAACATTCAGTACTTC. Residues: CASSRDSKNIQYF.

The V call is TRBV4-1, the J call TRBJ2-7, with 7 bases fitting TRBD1. Germline loops: CDR1 MGHRA, CDR2 YSYEKL. The CDR3 is 14 residues long. The V segment lost 3 bases and the J segment 5 bases; nucleotides outside the gene matches: 7. The CDR3 DNA reads TGCGCCAGCAGCCACGCCGACAGGGCCCACGAGCAGTACTTC. It specifies CASSHADRAHEQYF.

This clonotype occurred a few times. This chain uses TRBV7-2 with TRBJ2-3; D ambiguous. The V gene lost 1 base and the J gene lost 2 bases, with 13 bases spanning the gap. The CDR3 sequence is 16 residues long. Germline V lookup: CDR1 SGHTA, CDR2 FQGNSA. The CDR3: CASSLGDFFLTDTQYF. DNA of the CDR3: TGTGCCAGCAGCTTAGGTGACTTCTTCCTCACAGATACGCAGTATTTT.

The chain uses TRBV12-3 or TRBV12-4 and TRBJ1-2, with no clear D. Between the trimmed V and J ends, which lost 6 bases and 1 base, there was a span of 12 bases. This CDR3 has 14 residues. The CDR3, as DNA: TGTGCCAGCAGCCAAATTAGGTATAACTATGGCTACACCTTC. Protein sequence: CASSQIRYNYGYTF.

This clonotype came up once. The chain carries TRBV2 and TRBJ2-1; a possible D gene is TRBD2 (5 bases). Germline CDR1 reads SNHLY; CDR2 reads FYNNEI. The V and J ends lost 7 bases and 0 bases respectively, with 7 bases between them. The CDR3 is made up of 13 amino acids. The CDR3 DNA reads TGTGCCAGCATAGCGAGCTCCTACAATGAGCAGTTCTTC. Protein product: CASIASSYNEQFF.

This clonotype was seen more than once but under ten times. The chain links TRBV10-3 to TRBJ1-1; no clear D gene. The V end lost 0 bases, the J end lost 10 bases, and 12 bases lay between the germline ends. The CDR3 runs 13 residues. Germline values: CDR1 ENHRY, CDR2 SYGVKD. The DNA of the CDR3 is TGTGCCATCAGTGAGTCGGGCCAGCCGGCAGCTTTCTTT. Protein: CAISESGQPAAFF.

This clonotype was seen more than once but under ten times. This chain joins TRBV12-3 or TRBV12-4 and TRBJ1-1; D is unclear. V was trimmed by 3 bases and J by 0 bases, leaving 8 bases between them. CDR3 length: 14 amino acids. The CDR3 DNA follows: TGTGCCAGCAGTTTGTTTTCCGTGAACACTGAAGCTTTCTTT. Residues: CASSLFSVNTEAFF.

This sequence joins TRBV7-2 and TRBJ2-7; 10 positions agree with TRBD2. The CDR3 is made up of 16 amino acids. V shed 3 bases, J shed 2 bases, and the junction held 7 bases outside the gene matches. Germline-derived CDR1 and CDR2 are SGHTA and FQGNSA. CDR3 loop: CASSLGMLAGAYEQYF. The CDR3 coding sequence is TGTGCCAGCAGCTTGGGGATGCTAGCGGGGGCCTACGAGCAGTACTTC.